The 3 T cell receptor beta chains listed next were all sequenced from one sample in a study of read filtering for tumor transcriptome and immune sequencing. Molecular barcoded adaptors covering alpha/delta and beta/gamma chains were used on approximately 400 ng RNA. TCRdb redid the calling of the reads with MiXCR, one entry per CDR3 protein. The repertoire holds some 38,000 distinct CDR3 sequences, with 13% to 15% as singletons. Source material: a population of CD138-negative cells sorted from bone marrow. All receptors derive from a donor at least 40 years old with multiple myeloma.

This clonotype occurred many times. The chain employs TRBV5-6 and TRBJ1-1; D gene uncertain. The ends were cut back, 1 base at V and 5 bases at J, with 6 bases in the middle. Looked up from germline, CDR1 is SGHDT and CDR2 is YYEEEE. The CDR3 is 12 amino acids. Here the CDR3 reads CASSLKRTEAFF. CDR3 bases: TGTGCCAGCAGCTTGAAACGTACTGAAGCTTTCTTT.

This clonotype was detected ten times or more. The chain combines TRBV7-6 with TRBJ1-1; TRBD1 aligns across 7 bases. Germline lookup yields CDR1 SGHVS and CDR2 FNYEAQ. The CDR3 runs to 15 residues. With V trimmed by 5 bases and J by 9 bases, 15 bases remained unmatched. CDR3 amino acids: CASSPRGGGGEKAFF. Here the CDR3 DNA reads TGTGCCAGCAGCCCCCGAGGGGGCGGGGGAGAAAAAGCTTTCTTT. The entire variable domain, with the rest obtained from reference TRBV7-6 and TRBJ1-1, is as follows: GAGVSQSPRYKVTKRGQDVALRCDPISGHVSLYWYRQALGQGPEFLTYFNYEAQQDKSGLPNDRFSAERPEGSISTLTIQRTEQRDSAMYRCASSPRGGGGEKAFFGQGTRLTVV.

This clonotype has more than one count but fewer than ten. This may be a read error: a much more frequent sequence differs by one nucleotide. The CDR3 carries no conserved terminal phenylalanine or tryptophan, so it likely arises from a read error. The chain joins TRBV20-1 to TRBJ2-3, with D possibly being TRBD1 or TRBD2 (5 bases each). V was cut by 3 bases and J by 1 base, with 11 bases left in between. This CDR3 spans 14 amino acids. CDR1 and CDR2 from the germline V gene are DFQATT and SNEGSKA (reference sequence). The CDR3 spells CSARRDGGTDTQYS. The CDR3 coding sequence is TGCAGTGCTAGGAGGGACGGAGGCACAGATACGCAGTATTCT.